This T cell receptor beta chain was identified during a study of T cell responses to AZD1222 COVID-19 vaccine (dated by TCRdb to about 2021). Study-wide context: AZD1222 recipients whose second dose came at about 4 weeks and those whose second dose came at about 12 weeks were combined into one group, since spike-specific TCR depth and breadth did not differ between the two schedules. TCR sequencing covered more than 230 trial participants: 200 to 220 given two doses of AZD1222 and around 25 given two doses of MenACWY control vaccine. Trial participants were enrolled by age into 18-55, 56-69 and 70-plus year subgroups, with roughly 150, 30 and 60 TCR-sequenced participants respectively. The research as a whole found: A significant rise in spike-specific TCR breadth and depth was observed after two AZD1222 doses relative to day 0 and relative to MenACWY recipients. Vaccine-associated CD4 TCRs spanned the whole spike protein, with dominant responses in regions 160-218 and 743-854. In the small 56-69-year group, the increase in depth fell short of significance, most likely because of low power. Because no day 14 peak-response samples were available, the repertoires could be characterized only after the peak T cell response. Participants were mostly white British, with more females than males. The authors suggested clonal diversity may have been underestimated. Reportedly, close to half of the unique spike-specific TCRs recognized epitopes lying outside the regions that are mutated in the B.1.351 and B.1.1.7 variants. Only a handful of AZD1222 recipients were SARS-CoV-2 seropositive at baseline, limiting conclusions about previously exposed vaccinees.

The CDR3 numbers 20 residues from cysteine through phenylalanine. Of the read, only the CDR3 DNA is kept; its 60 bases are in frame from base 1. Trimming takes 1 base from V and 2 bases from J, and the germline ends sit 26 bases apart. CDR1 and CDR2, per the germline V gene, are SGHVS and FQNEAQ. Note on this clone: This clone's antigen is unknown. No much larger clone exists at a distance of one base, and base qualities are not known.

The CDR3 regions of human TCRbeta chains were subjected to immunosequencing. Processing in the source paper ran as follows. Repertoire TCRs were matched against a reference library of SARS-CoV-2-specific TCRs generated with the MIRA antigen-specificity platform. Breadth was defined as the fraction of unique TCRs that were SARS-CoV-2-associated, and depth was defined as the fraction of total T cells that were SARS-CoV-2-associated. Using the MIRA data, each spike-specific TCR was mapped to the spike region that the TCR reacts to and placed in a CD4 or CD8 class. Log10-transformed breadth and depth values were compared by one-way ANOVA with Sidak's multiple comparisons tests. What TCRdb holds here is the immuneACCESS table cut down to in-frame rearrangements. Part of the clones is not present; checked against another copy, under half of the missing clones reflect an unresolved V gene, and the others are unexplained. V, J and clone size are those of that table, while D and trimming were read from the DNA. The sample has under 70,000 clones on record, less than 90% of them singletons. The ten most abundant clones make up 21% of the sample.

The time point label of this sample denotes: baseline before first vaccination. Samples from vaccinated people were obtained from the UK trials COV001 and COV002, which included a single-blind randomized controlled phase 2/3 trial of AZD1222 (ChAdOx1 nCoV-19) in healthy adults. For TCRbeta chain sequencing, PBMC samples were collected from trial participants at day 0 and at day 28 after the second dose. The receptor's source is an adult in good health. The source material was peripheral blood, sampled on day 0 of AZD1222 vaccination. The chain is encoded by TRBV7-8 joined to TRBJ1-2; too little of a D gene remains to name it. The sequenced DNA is TGTGCCAGCAGCTTAGGGTCCAGAAAGGGTTTGAACGATTTAAACTATGGCTACACCTTC. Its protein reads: CASSLGSRKGLNDLNYGYTF.